This T cell receptor (beta chain) was observed in a study of blood T cell repertoires in COVID-19. Study-wide context: Collection of acute and convalescent COVID-19 samples took place in the United States, Italy and Spain. In each case, the material was cDNA or gDNA derived from T cells, B-cell-depleted T cells, or PBMCs.

Per the original methods: Estimates of nucleated cell counts were drawn from the amplification of reference gene primers. Data came from immunoSEQ multiplex PCR; TCRdb stores just in-frame clones and leaves some out. V and J calls and clone size are as listed in that table; D and trimming were resolved from the DNA. The sample yields roughly 250,000 clones, roughly four fifths seen once. Germline loops: CDR1 SGHTA, CDR2 FQGNSA. This CDR3 is 14 amino acids long. V was shortened by 1 base and J by 5 bases, with 11 bases between the two germline ends. V and J are TRBV7-2 and TRBJ2-5, with TRBD2 as a possible D gene (5 bases). The sequence was obtained from an older woman with active or convalescent COVID-19. The specimen was peripheral blood. DNA of the CDR3: TGTGCCAGCAGCTTAGACCGGGGATGGGAGACCCAGTACTTC. Residues: CASSLDRGWETQYF.